This T cell receptor (beta chain) was retrieved from a study of cytomegalovirus exposure and HLA in healthy donors. Whole-study context: A later analysis reported the same platform for the roughly 120 validation repertoires and the approximately 720 first-cohort repertoires. General study results and limits: Specificity for CMV antigens was confirmed in vitro for a few of the CMV-associated chains. Rare TCR sequences dominated, though some public TCRs recurred in many donors.

As concerns this clone: Its antigen is currently unknown.

TCRdb's table, derived via immunoSEQ multiplex PCR, lists solely in-frame clones and lacks some. The sample records 90,000 to 130,000 clones, more than 75% being singletons. CDR3 length: 14 amino acids. Germline lookup yields CDR1 SQVTM and CDR2 ANQGSEA. The V and J ends lost 4 bases and 5 bases, in that order; junction bases with no gene match: 8. The rearrangement uses TRBV29-1 and TRBJ2-5; 9 bases are shared with TRBD2. The specimen sequenced was PBMCs. The receptor was isolated from a woman aged 25 to 39 in good health and CMV-seropositive. CDR3 nucleotides: TGCAGCGTTGTGTCTAGCGGGATTGGGGAGACCCAGTACTTC. Its translation is CSVVSSGIGETQYF.